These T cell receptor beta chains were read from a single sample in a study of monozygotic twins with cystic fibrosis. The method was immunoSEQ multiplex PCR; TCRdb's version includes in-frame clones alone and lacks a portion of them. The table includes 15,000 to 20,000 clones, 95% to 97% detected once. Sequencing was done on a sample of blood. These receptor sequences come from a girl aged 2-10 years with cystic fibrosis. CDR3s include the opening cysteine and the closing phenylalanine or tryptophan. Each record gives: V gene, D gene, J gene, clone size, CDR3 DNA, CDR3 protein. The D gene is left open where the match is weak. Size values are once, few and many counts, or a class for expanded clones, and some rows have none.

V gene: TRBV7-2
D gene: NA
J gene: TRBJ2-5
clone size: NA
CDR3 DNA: TGTGCCAGCAGCTTTGCAGGGGACGAGACCCAGTACTTC
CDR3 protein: CASSFAGDETQYF

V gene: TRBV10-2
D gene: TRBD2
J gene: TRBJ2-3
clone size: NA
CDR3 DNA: TGCGCCAGCAGGATAGCGGGGGGTGATACGCAGTATTTT
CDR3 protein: CASRIAGGDTQYF

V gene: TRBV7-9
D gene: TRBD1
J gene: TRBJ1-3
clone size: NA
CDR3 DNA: TGTGCCAGCAGCTGGGGACAGAATTTTGGAAACACCATATATTTT
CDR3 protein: CASSWGQNFGNTIYF

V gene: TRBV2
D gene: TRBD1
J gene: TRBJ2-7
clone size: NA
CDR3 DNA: TGTGCCAGCAGTGGAGGGACAGGCGTCTACGAGCAGTACTTC
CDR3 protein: CASSGGTGVYEQYF

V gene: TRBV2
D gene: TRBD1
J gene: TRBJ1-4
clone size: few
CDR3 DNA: TGTGCCAGCAGTATACAGGGGTTCACTAATGAAAAACTGTTTTTT
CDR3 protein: CASSIQGFTNEKLFF

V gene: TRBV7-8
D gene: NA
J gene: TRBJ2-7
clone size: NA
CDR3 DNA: TGTGCCAGCAGCTTAGCGCGCAAGTACGAGCAGTACTTC
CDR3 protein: CASSLARKYEQYF

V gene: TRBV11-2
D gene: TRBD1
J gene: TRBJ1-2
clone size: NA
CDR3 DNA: TGTGCCAGCAGCTTCGGGACAGGGGGCCTCTATGGCTACACCTTC
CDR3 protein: CASSFGTGGLYGYTF

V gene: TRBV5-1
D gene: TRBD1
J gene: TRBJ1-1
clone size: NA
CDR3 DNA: TGCGCGACGAAGTACGGGACAGGGGACACTGAAGCTTTCTTT
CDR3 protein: CATKYGTGDTEAFF

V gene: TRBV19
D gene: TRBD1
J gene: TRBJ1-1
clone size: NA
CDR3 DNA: TGTGCCAGTAGTACCCGGACAGGGGGAAGGACTGAAGCTTTCTTT
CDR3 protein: CASSTRTGGRTEAFF

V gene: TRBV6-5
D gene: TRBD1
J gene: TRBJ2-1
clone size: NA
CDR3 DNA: TGTGCCAGCAGTTTGTCCCGGGACAGGGTTGGTGAGCAGTTCTTC
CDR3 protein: CASSLSRDRVGEQFF

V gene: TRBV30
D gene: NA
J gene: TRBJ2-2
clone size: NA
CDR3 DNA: TGTGCCTGGACATGGGTAGGGGGTGCCGGGGAGCTGTTTTTT
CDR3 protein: CAWTWVGGAGELFF

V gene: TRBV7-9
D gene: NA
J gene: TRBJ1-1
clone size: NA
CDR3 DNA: TGTGCCAGCAGCTTACCAGAGAACACTGAAGCTTTCTTT
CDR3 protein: CASSLPENTEAFF

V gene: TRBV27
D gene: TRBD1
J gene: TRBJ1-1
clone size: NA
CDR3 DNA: TGTGCCAGCAGTTCTATAGAGGGGGCGCCCACTGAAGCTTTCTTT
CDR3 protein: CASSSIEGAPTEAFF

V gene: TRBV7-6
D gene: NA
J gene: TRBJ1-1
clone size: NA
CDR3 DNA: TGTGCCAGCAGGCCCCGAGGGGAGCGAACTGAAGCTTTCTTT
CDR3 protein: CASRPRGERTEAFF

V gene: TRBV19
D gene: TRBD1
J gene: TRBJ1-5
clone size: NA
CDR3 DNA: TGTGCCAGTAGTATAATCGGGACAGGTCCCCATTCTTATAGCAATCAGCCCCAGCATTTT
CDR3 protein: CASSIIGTGPHSYSNQPQHF

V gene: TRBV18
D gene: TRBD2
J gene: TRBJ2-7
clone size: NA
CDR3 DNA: TGTGCCAGCTCACCGGGACTAGCGGGTGGCGAGCAGTACTTC
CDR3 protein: CASSPGLAGGEQYF

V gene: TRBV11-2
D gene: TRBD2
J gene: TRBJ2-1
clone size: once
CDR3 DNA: TGTGCCAGCAGCTGGGGGCGAGGGACTAGCGGGGTTAACAATGAGCAGTTCTTC
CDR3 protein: CASSWGRGTSGVNNEQFF

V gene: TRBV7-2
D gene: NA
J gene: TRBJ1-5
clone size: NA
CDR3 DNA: TGTGCCAGCAGCTTAGCGTCGAGCAATCAGCCCCAGCATTTT
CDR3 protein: CASSLASSNQPQHF

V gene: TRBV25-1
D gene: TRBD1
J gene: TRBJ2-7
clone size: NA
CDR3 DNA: TGTGCCAGCAGTGATACTAAAACAGGGGACTACGAGCAGTACTTC
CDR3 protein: CASSDTKTGDYEQYF

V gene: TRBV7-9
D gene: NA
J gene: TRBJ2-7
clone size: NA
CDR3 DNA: TGTGCCAGCAGCTTGGGAACATTTCCCTACGAGCAGTACTTC
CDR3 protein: CASSLGTFPYEQYF

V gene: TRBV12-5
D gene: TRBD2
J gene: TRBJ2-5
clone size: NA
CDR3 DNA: TGTGCTAGTGGTTTGGTACTCTTGAGTAGGGAGGGAGAGACCCAGTACTTC
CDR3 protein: CASGLVLLSREGETQYF

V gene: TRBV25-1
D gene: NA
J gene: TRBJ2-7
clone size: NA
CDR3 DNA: TGTGCCAGCAGTTCGTCAGGGTCCTACGAGCAGTACTTC
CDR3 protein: CASSSSGSYEQYF

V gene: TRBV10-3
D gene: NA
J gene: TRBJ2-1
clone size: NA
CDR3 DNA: TGTGCCATCAGTGAGTATCCGGGGGACAGCTCCTACAATGAGCAGTTCTTC
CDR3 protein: CAISEYPGDSSYNEQFF

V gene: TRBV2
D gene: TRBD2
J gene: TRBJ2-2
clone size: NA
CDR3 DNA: TGTGCCAGCAGTGTGGAGCGGGGGATTCGCGGGGAGCTGTTTTTT
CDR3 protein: CASSVERGIRGELFF

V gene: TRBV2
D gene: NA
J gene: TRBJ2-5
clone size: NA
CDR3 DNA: TGTGCCAGCAAGGCGCTGGGGGAGACCCAGTACTTC
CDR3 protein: CASKALGETQYF

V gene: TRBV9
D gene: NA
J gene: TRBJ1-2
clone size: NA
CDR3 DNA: TGTGCCAGCAGCTCGACGGCCTATGGCTACACCTTC
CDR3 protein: CASSSTAYGYTF

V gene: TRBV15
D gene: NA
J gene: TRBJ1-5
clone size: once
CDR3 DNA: TGTGCCACCAGCAGAGATACTGGGCAGGCCCAGCCCCAGCATTTT
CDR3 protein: CATSRDTGQAQPQHF

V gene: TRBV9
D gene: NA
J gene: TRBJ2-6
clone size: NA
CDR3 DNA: TGTGCCAGCAGCGTAGTTCAGGGCCCTGCCTCTGGGGCCAACGTCCTGACTTTC
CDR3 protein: CASSVVQGPASGANVLTF